These T cell receptor beta chains were read from a single sample in a study of vaccination and CD4 T cells after COVID-19. MiXCR was run by TCRdb on the PCR reads, yielding one entry per CDR3 protein. The repertoire holds roughly 10,000 distinct CDR3 sequences, with about 40% as singletons. For these receptors, no antigen is known. The sample comprised CD4+ T cells from blood, cultured in vitro. These receptors originate from a human donor in good health. Each CDR3 is given with its conserved first and last residue. The order of the fields is J gene, clone size, V gene, D gene, CDR3 protein, CDR3 DNA. D genes are given only for firm matches. Some rows have no size entry. The others give once, few or many, or a class for an expanded clone.

TRBJ1-1 | few | TRBV28 | NA | CATGPNWNTEAFF | TGTGCCACCGGACCCAATTGGAACACTGAAGCTTTCTTT
TRBJ2-7 | NA | TRBV6-1 | TRBD1 | CASSKTGGYEQYF | TGTGCCAGCAGCAAAACAGGGGGGTACGAGCAGTACTTC
TRBJ2-1 | NA | TRBV20-1 | TRBD2 | CSAPPQGTSGRLSYNEQFF | TGCAGTGCTCCACCGCAGGGGACTAGCGGGAGGCTCTCCTACAATGAGCAGTTCTTC
TRBJ2-5 | NA | TRBV19 | NA | CASSIAEEGRETQYF | TGTGCCAGTAGTATAGCGGAGGAGGGTCGAGAGACCCAGTACTTC
TRBJ1-5 | few | TRBV19 | NA | CASSILGGGQPQHF | TGTGCCAGTAGTATACTAGGGGGTGGTCAGCCCCAGCATTTT
TRBJ2-2 | few | TRBV21-1 | NA | CASSKVDGRTNTGELFF | TGTGCCAGCAGCAAGGTAGACGGACGTACGAACACCGGGGAGCTGTTTTTT
TRBJ2-7 | NA | TRBV6-2/TRBV6-3 | NA | CASWDNSYEQYF | TGTGCCAGTTGGGACAACTCCTACGAGCAGTACTTC
TRBJ2-1 | NA | TRBV20-1 | NA | CSALGGFRYNEQFF | TGCAGTGCCCTGGGCGGGTTTAGGTACAATGAGCAGTTCTTC
TRBJ1-6 | few | TRBV28 | NA | CASKSQHNSPLHF | TGTGCCAGCAAAAGCCAGCATAATTCACCCCTCCACTTT
TRBJ2-1 | NA | TRBV7-9 | NA | CASSPWQDTLNEQFF | TGTGCCAGCAGCCCCTGGCAGGACACCCTCAATGAGCAGTTCTTC
TRBJ1-5 | NA | TRBV20-1 | TRBD1 | CSARAVDRDSNQPQHF | TGCAGTGCTAGAGCCGTGGACAGGGATAGCAATCAGCCCCAGCATTTT
TRBJ2-3 | few | TRBV29-1 | NA | CSVVRDGGDTQYF | TGCAGCGTTGTTAGGGATGGAGGAGATACGCAGTATTTT
TRBJ2-2 | few | TRBV7-2 | NA | CASSWAPNTGELFF | TGTGCCAGCAGCTGGGCCCCAAACACCGGGGAGCTGTTTTTT
TRBJ1-2 | NA | TRBV7-9 | NA | CASSLVAGANYGYTF | TGTGCCAGCAGCTTAGTGGCAGGAGCTAACTATGGCTACACCTTC
TRBJ2-5 | few | TRBV6-1 | TRBD2 | CASNRLASQETQYF | TGTGCCAGCAACCGACTAGCGAGCCAAGAGACCCAGTACTTC
TRBJ2-5 | few | TRBV24-1 | TRBD1 | CATSDPGQVFQETQYF | TGTGCCACCAGTGACCCCGGACAGGTCTTCCAAGAGACCCAGTACTTC
TRBJ2-4 | NA | TRBV18 | NA | CASSPSERGYIQYF | TGTGCCAGCTCACCGTCCGAAAGGGGATACATTCAGTACTTC
TRBJ1-5 | NA | TRBV6-2/TRBV6-3 | NA | CAAGTFGNQPQHF | TGTGCCGCCGGGACGTTCGGCAATCAGCCCCAGCATTTT
TRBJ1-5 | few | TRBV20-1 | NA | CSVHSQWQNQPQHF | TGCAGTGTTCACAGCCAGTGGCAGAATCAGCCCCAGCATTTT
TRBJ2-1 | NA | TRBV20-1 | TRBD2 | CSARLTSGSLYEQFF | TGCAGTGCTAGACTGACTAGCGGGAGTCTTTATGAGCAGTTCTTC
TRBJ2-5 | NA | TRBV19 | NA | CASSSQPSGEAQETQYF | TGTGCCAGTAGTTCTCAGCCCTCGGGGGAGGCGCAAGAGACCCAGTACTTC
TRBJ2-1 | once | TRBV6-2/TRBV6-3 | TRBD2 | CASSSLAGGSYNEQFF | TGTGCCAGCAGTTCGCTAGCGGGAGGGTCCTACAATGAGCAGTTCTTC
TRBJ2-7 | NA | TRBV14 | NA | CASSQVGVPYEQYF | TGTGCCAGCAGCCAAGTAGGGGTTCCCTACGAGCAGTACTTC
TRBJ2-5 | NA | TRBV9 | NA | CASSVGGRGSTGETQYF | TGTGCCAGCAGCGTAGGAGGGAGGGGGTCGACGGGAGAGACCCAGTACTTC
TRBJ2-1 | once | TRBV6-1 | TRBD2 | CATAGASGRDYNEQFF | TGTGCCACTGCCGGGGCTAGCGGGAGGGACTACAATGAGCAGTTCTTC
TRBJ2-7 | NA | TRBV7-9 | TRBD1 | CASSLGGQGGEQYF | TGTGCCAGCAGCTTAGGGGGACAGGGCGGTGAGCAGTACTTC
TRBJ1-5 | NA | TRBV19 | TRBD1 | CASSIYKGQRNQPQHF | TGTGCCAGTAGTATCTATAAGGGACAGCGCAATCAGCCCCAGCATTTT
TRBJ1-6 | few | TRBV28 | NA | CASSLGGLNSPLHF | TGTGCCAGCAGTTTAGGGGGCCTCAATTCACCCCTCCACTTT
TRBJ2-7 | NA | TRBV7-2 | TRBD2 | CASSLRGLAGAPAYEQYF | TGTGCCAGCAGCTTAAGGGGACTAGCGGGAGCCCCCGCCTACGAGCAGTACTTC
TRBJ1-1 | NA | TRBV7-3 | TRBD1 | CASSRDRVATEAFF | TGTGCCAGCAGCCGCGACAGGGTGGCCACTGAAGCTTTCTTT
TRBJ2-1 | once | TRBV15 | NA | CATSRDRASPREQFF | TGTGCCACCAGCAGAGATCGCGCTAGCCCTAGGGAGCAGTTCTTC
TRBJ2-3 | NA | TRBV10-3 | TRBD2 | CAIRENLAGHTDTQYF | TGTGCCATCAGGGAGAACTTAGCGGGCCACACAGATACGCAGTATTTT
TRBJ2-7 | few | TRBV6-5 | TRBD1 | CASSYGTASYEQYF | TGTGCCAGCAGTTACGGGACAGCCTCCTACGAGCAGTACTTC
TRBJ2-7 | NA | TRBV2 | NA | CASSEDRRRDYEQYF | TGTGCCAGCAGTGAAGATCGGCGCAGGGACTACGAGCAGTACTTC
TRBJ1-1 | few | TRBV27 | NA | CASSFSREQGPNTEAFF | TGTGCCAGCAGTTTCTCCCGGGAACAGGGTCCCAACACTGAAGCTTTCTTT
TRBJ2-7 | medium-sized | TRBV7-9 | TRBD2 | CASSLYPDRGLLAGEVEQYF | TGTGCCAGCAGCCTATACCCGGACAGGGGATTACTAGCGGGAGAAGTGGAGCAGTACTTC
TRBJ2-2 | NA | TRBV20-1 | TRBD2 | CSAWDYTTGELFF | TGCAGTGCTTGGGACTATACCACCGGGGAGCTGTTTTTT
TRBJ1-2 | few | TRBV15 | TRBD1 | CATSRDGDRARGYTF | TGTGCCACCAGCAGAGATGGGGACAGGGCCCGGGGCTACACCTTC
TRBJ1-2 | NA | TRBV5-4 | NA | CASSLWSRASGYGYTF | TGTGCCAGCAGCTTATGGTCTCGGGCCTCGGGCTATGGCTACACCTTC
TRBJ2-1 | NA | TRBV5-8 | TRBD2 | CASSKEGTSGFTYNEQFF | TGTGCCAGCAGCAAGGAGGGGACTAGCGGATTCACCTACAATGAGCAGTTCTTC